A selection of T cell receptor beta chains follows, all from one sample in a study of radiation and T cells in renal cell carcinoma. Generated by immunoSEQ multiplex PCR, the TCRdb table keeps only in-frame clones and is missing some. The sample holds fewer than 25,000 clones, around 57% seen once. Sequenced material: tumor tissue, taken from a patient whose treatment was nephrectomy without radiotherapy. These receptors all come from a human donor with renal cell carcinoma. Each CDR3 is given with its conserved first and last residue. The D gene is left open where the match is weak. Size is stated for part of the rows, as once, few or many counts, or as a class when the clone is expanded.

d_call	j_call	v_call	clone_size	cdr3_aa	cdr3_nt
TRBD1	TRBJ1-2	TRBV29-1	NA	CSVTPGQGSGYTF	TGCAGCGTAACCCCGGGACAGGGCAGTGGCTACACCTTC
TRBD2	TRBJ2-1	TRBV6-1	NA	CASPAGVGVNEQFF	TGTGCCAGTCCTGCGGGGGTTGGAGTCAATGAGCAGTTCTTC
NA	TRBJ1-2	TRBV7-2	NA	CASSLRGNGYTF	TGTGCCAGCAGCTTACGGGGAAATGGCTACACCTTC
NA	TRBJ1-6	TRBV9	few	CASSVGRTSPLHF	TGTGCCAGCAGCGTTGGTAGGACTTCACCCCTCCACTTT
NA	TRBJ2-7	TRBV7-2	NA	CASSLGPRGPYEQYF	TGTGCCAGCAGCTTAGGTCCCAGGGGACCCTACGAGCAGTACTTC
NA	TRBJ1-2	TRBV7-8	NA	CASSLAGVGGGYTF	TGTGCCAGCAGCTTAGCGGGGGTCGGTGGTGGCTACACCTTC
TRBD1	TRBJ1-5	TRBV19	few	CASRDRVQANQPQHF	TGTGCCAGTAGAGACAGGGTTCAGGCCAATCAGCCCCAGCATTTT
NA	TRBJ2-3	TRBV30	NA	CAWSVYRRGVDTQYF	TGTGCCTGGAGTGTATATAGGAGGGGGGTGGATACGCAGTATTTT
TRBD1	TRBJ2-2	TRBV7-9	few	CASSLLSGQTGELFF	TGTGCCAGCAGCTTACTATCGGGACAGACCGGGGAGCTGTTTTTT
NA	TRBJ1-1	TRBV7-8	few	CASSLEWQMNTEAFF	TGTGCCAGCAGCTTAGAGTGGCAGATGAACACTGAAGCTTTCTTT
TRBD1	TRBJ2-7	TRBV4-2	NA	CASSQEAVGTGSYEQYF	TGTGCCAGCAGCCAAGAAGCCGTCGGGACAGGGAGCTACGAGCAGTACTTC
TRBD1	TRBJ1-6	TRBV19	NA	CASSGQGYNSPLHF	TGTGCCAGTAGTGGACAGGGCTATAATTCACCCCTCCACTTT
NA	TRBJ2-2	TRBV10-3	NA	CAIRAGRAGELFF	TGTGCCATCAGGGCAGGAAGGGCCGGGGAGCTGTTTTTT
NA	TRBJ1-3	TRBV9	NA	CASSVEGGLNSGNTIYF	TGTGCCAGCAGCGTAGAGGGAGGGCTAAACTCTGGAAACACCATATATTTT
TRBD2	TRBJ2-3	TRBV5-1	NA	CASSFQRGAYTDTQYF	TGCGCCAGCAGCTTCCAGCGGGGGGCCTACACAGATACGCAGTATTTT
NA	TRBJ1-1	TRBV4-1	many	CASSHDPGHQNTEAFF	TGCGCCAGCAGCCACGACCCGGGACACCAGAACACTGAAGCTTTCTTT
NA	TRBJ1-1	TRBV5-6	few	CASSLGIGRNTEAFF	TGTGCCAGCAGCTTGGGCATAGGGCGGAACACTGAAGCTTTCTTT
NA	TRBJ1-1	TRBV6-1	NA	CASMRTSLSTEAFF	TGTGCCAGCATGCGGACAAGTTTGAGCACTGAAGCTTTCTTT
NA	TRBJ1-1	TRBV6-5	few	CASSNTPNTEAFF	TGTGCCAGCAGTAACACACCGAACACTGAAGCTTTCTTT
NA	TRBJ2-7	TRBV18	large	CASSPGVSSYEQYF	TGTGCCAGCTCACCAGGAGTTTCCTCCTACGAGCAGTACTTC
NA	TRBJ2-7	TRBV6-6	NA	CAITGGRGYEQYF	TGTGCCATCACTGGGGGGCGAGGGTACGAGCAGTACTTC
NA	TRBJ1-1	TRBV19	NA	CASSIRGNTEAFF	TGTGCCAGTAGTATTCGGGGGAACACTGAAGCTTTCTTT
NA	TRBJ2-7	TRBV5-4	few	CASRQYTSYEQYF	TGTGCCAGCAGGCAGTATACCTCCTACGAGCAGTACTTC
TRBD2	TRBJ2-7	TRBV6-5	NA	CATSGGGPPYEQYF	TGTGCCACCTCCGGGGGGGGTCCCCCCTACGAGCAGTACTTC
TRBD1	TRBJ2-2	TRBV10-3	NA	CAISEGQGATGELFF	TGTGCCATCAGCGAAGGACAGGGGGCCACCGGGGAGCTGTTTTTT
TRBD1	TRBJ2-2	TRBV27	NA	CASSFRQGAMYGELFF	TGTGCCAGCAGTTTTAGACAGGGGGCAATGTACGGGGAGCTGTTTTTT
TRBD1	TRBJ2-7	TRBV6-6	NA	CASSYLPRDRGYEQYF	TGTGCCAGCAGCTACCTACCCAGGGACAGGGGTTACGAGCAGTACTTC
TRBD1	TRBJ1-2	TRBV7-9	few	CASSLRAGGAYGYTF	TGTGCCAGCAGCTTAAGGGCAGGGGGCGCCTATGGCTACACCTTC
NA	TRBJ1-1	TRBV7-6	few	CASSFIEGTEAFF	TGTGCCAGCAGCTTTATCGAGGGGACTGAAGCTTTCTTT
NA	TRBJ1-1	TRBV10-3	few	CAISGNDRLNTEAFF	TGTGCCATCAGTGGAAACGACAGGCTGAACACTGAAGCTTTCTTT
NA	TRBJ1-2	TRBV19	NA	CASSLVPDGRDYGYTF	TGTGCCAGTAGCCTAGTCCCCGATGGGAGAGACTATGGCTACACCTTC
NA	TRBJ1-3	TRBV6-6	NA	CASSYSGMGNTIYF	TGTGCCAGCAGTTACTCAGGGATGGGAAACACCATATATTTT
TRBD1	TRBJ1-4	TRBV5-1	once	CASRFGTGESEKLFF	TGCGCCAGCAGATTCGGGACAGGGGAAAGTGAAAAACTGTTTTTT
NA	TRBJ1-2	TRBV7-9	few	CASSLGSTGGYGYTF	TGTGCCAGCAGCTTAGGTAGCACAGGCGGGTATGGCTACACCTTC
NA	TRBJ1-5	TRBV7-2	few	CASSLGRSNSNQPQHF	TGTGCCAGCAGCTTAGGTCGCAGCAATAGCAATCAGCCCCAGCATTTT
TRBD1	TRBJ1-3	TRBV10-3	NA	CAISLLFTGQTTGNTIYF	TGTGCCATATCTCTACTTTTTACGGGACAGACGACTGGAAACACCATATATTTT
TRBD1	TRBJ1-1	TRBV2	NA	CASSDRARNTEAFF	TGTGCCAGCAGCGACAGGGCCAGGAACACTGAAGCTTTCTTT
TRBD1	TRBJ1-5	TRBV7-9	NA	CASSLGGQGNQPQHF	TGTGCCAGCAGCTTAGGGGGACAGGGCAATCAGCCCCAGCATTTT
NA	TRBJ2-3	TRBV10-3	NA	CAISESRADTQYF	TGTGCCATCAGTGAGTCGAGGGCAGACACGCAGTATTTT
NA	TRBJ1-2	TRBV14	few	CASSQEGPRGYGYTF	TGTGCCAGCAGCCAAGAGGGACCCCGGGGCTATGGCTACACCTTC
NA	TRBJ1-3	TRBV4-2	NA	CASSWGPPPRTSGNTIYF	TGTGCCAGCAGCTGGGGACCGCCACCTCGAACCTCTGGAAACACCATATATTTT
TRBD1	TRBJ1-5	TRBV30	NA	CAWSVPGQAGPQHF	TGTGCCTGGAGTGTACCCGGACAGGCCGGGCCCCAGCATTTT
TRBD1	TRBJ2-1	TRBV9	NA	CASSVERQGNNEQFF	TGTGCCAGCAGCGTAGAGAGACAGGGGAACAATGAGCAGTTCTTC
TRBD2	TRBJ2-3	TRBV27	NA	CASSLGRGGVDTQYF	TGTGCCAGCAGTTTAGGGCGGGGGGGCGTTGATACGCAGTATTTT
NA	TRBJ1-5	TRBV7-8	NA	CASSLWASTGTANQPQHF	TGTGCCAGCAGCTTGTGGGCTTCGACAGGAACGGCCAATCAGCCCCAGCATTTT